These 31 T cell receptor beta chains share one sample of origin, sequenced in a study of neurological immune-mediated disorders. TCRdb ran MiXCR on the 5' RACE reads and lists one entry per CDR3 protein. The sample has around 17,000 distinct CDR3 sequences, under 4% seen once; the top ten hold roughly a fifth. Input material: CD8+ T cells from blood. Every receptor here comes from a woman aged 35 to 49 in good health.

This clonotype was counted many times. The gene calls are TRBV4-3 and TRBJ2-1; 9 bases map to TRBD2. CDR1 is LGHNA and CDR2 is YSLEER in the germline V gene. V dropped 4 bases and J dropped 6; count of bases not matched to a gene: 10. This CDR3 region has 16 residues. The CDR3: CASSPRQGLARNEQFF. The CDR3 DNA follows: TGCGCCAGCAGCCCGCGACAGGGACTAGCTCGCAATGAGCAGTTCTTC.

This clonotype was detected ten times or more. The chain joins TRBV5-1 to TRBJ2-3, with 15 bases matching TRBD2. The germline V gene has CDR1 SGHRS and CDR2 YFSETQ. The V and J ends lost 2 bases and 5 bases, in that order; junction bases with no gene match: 6. The CDR3 covers 17 residues. CDR3 residues: CASSLTGLAGGGDTQYF. As DNA, the CDR3 is TGCGCCAGCAGCTTAACGGGACTAGCGGGAGGTGGAGATACGCAGTATTTT.

In its sample, this clonotype was seen many times. The J gene is TRBJ2-1, the V gene TRBV4-2; 12 bases are shared with TRBD2. The CDR3 consists of 20 residues. J gave up 4 bases and V 0 bases, and 13 bases lay outside the gene matches. Germline loops: CDR1 LGHNA, CDR2 YNFKEQ. This CDR3 reads CASSQDLPSGRGLGYNEQFF. CDR3 nucleotides: TGTGCCAGCAGCCAAGATCTGCCTAGCGGGAGGGGGTTGGGGTACAATGAGCAGTTCTTC.

This clonotype was counted many times. In DNA form, the CDR3 reads TGTGCCAGCAGCCATAATGATCCGAACACCGGGGAGCTGTTTTTT. Translation: CASSHNDPNTGELFF. This rearrangement joins TRBV14 to TRBJ2-2; D gene unclear. With 3 bases removed from V and 0 bases from J, the gap between germline ends came to 8 bases. Germline CDR1 reads SGHDN; CDR2 reads FVKESK. The CDR3 has 15 amino acids.

This clonotype has at least ten counts. This chain connects TRBV5-1 to TRBJ2-7; 9 bases fit TRBD1. With 7 bases clipped from V and 5 bases from J, the junction kept 1 base outside the gene matches. Looked up from germline, CDR1 is SGHRS and CDR2 is YFSETQ. The CDR3 is 11 amino acids. The CDR3: CASGQGNEQYF. The CDR3 DNA follows: TGCGCCAGCGGACAGGGGAACGAGCAGTACTTC.

This clonotype was counted at least ten times. The rearrangement joins TRBV20-1 to TRBJ2-7; the match to TRBD2 covers 12 bases. V trimming: 6 bases; J trimming: 3 bases; junction bases outside the gene matches: 6. This CDR3 has 14 residues. Germline CDR1 and CDR2: DFQATT and SNEGSKA (reference sequence). DNA of the CDR3: TGCAGTGCCGTGGCGACTAGCGGGAGCTACGAGCAGTACTTC. Its translation: CSAVATSGSYEQYF.

This clonotype has a count of ten or more. The CDR3 nucleotides read TGCGCCAGCAGCTTGGGGGACAGGACTGGATCCTACGAGCAGTACTTC. Its translation is CASSLGDRTGSYEQYF. The chain combines TRBV5-1 with TRBJ2-7, with TRBD1 identical over 8 bases. Looked up from germline, CDR1 is SGHRS and CDR2 is YFSETQ. The CDR3 length is 16 residues. V gave up 0 bases and J gave up 1 base; unmatched junction bases: 6.

This clonotype was detected ten times or more. V gene TRBV18 combines with J gene TRBJ1-1, with a tentative D call TRBD1 (5 bases). CDR3 size: 11 residues. Between the trimmed V and J ends, which lost 3 bases and 6 bases, there was a span of 5 bases. CDR1 is KGHSH, CDR2 LQKENI, per germline. The CDR3 region has the DNA TGTGCCAGCTCACCGGGGGCTGAAGCTTTCTTT. Residues: CASSPGAEAFF.

The rearrangement links TRBV6-1 to TRBJ1-2; the D is unclear. There are 14 residues in the CDR3. Per the germline V gene, CDR1 is MNHNS and CDR2 is SASEGT. V gave up 2 bases and J gave up 2 bases, with 9 bases separating them. The CDR3 loop is CASSELGRNYGYTF. CDR3 nucleotide sequence: TGTGCCAGCAGTGAATTAGGCCGCAACTATGGCTACACCTTC.

This clonotype was observed at least ten times. This chain uses TRBV20-1 with TRBJ2-5, with D tentatively TRBD1 (5 bases). There are 13 residues in the CDR3. Trimming cost V 6 bases and J 2 bases, with 13 bases left between them. The germline V gene encodes CDR1 DFQATT and CDR2 SNEGSKA (reference sequence). CDR3 sequence reads: CSAPTDIQETQYF. CDR3 nucleotides: TGCAGTGCCCCGACGGACATTCAAGAGACCCAGTACTTC.

This clonotype is categorized as medium-sized. This chain connects TRBV27 to TRBJ2-1; 10 bases align to TRBD2. After removal of 2 bases from V and 6 bases from J, the junction contained 7 bases not matched to a gene. Germline assignment: CDR1 MNHEY and CDR2 SMNVEV (reference sequence). The CDR3 is 16 amino acids. The CDR3 loop is CASSLNEGLALNEQFF. The CDR3 nucleotides read TGTGCCAGCAGTTTAAATGAGGGACTAGCGCTCAATGAGCAGTTCTTC.

This clonotype occurred many times. The gene calls are TRBV27 and TRBJ2-7; 7 positions match TRBD1. The germline CDR1 and CDR2 sequences are MNHEY and SMNVEV (reference sequence). V gave up 2 bases and J gave up 3 bases; unmatched junction bases: 1. The CDR3 is 13 residues long. The CDR3 is CASSLGTVYEQYF. In DNA, the CDR3 is TGTGCCAGCAGTTTAGGGACAGTCTACGAGCAGTACTTC.

This clonotype was seen at least ten times. The chain employs TRBV5-5 and TRBJ2-1, with D possibly called TRBD1 or TRBD2 (6 bases each). This CDR3 is 17 amino acids long. Deletions cut 3 bases from V and 4 bases from J, with 20 bases between. Germline CDR1 reads SGHKS; CDR2 reads YYEKEE (reference sequence). In DNA, the CDR3 is TGTGCCAGCAGCTGGGGGGATTCGGGGGCCCCTTACAATGAGCAGTTCTTC. Amino acids: CASSWGDSGAPYNEQFF.

This clonotype has a count of ten or more. Written as DNA, the CDR3 is TGTGCCAGCAGTGCCCGACTAGCGGAGATCCAAGAGACCCAGTACTTC. Translation gives CASSARLAEIQETQYF. The V gene is TRBV6-2 or TRBV6-3, the J gene TRBJ2-5; TRBD2 matches at 9 bases. The germline V gene has CDR1 MNHEY and CDR2 SVGEGT. The V gene end was trimmed by 5 bases and the J gene end by 1 base; junction bases not matched to a gene: 8. The CDR3 runs 16 residues.

In its sample, this clonotype was seen many times. The chain recombines TRBV6-5 with TRBJ2-7, with unresolved D. Germline V CDR1 and CDR2: MNHEY, SVGAGI. The CDR3 spans 17 residues. V lost 0 bases and J lost 0, with 15 bases in between. CDR3 amino acids: CASSYSPTPVGSYEQYF. In DNA form, the CDR3 reads TGTGCCAGCAGTTACTCCCCGACGCCGGTTGGCTCCTACGAGCAGTACTTC.

In this sample, this clonotype turned up many times. This chain uses TRBV28 with TRBJ2-1; 12 nucleotides agree with TRBD2. In germline, CDR1 is MDHEN, CDR2 SYDVKM. The CDR3 sequence is 16 residues long. With 6 bases clipped from V and 4 bases from J, the junction kept 7 bases outside the gene matches. CDR3 in amino acids: CASSPGTSGPYNEQFF. The CDR3 bases are TGTGCCAGCAGCCCCGGGACTAGCGGGCCTTACAATGAGCAGTTCTTC.

About this clonotype itself: One junction end disagrees with the germline gene, perhaps due to a read error. The genes are TRBV6-2 or TRBV6-3 and TRBJ2-1; 10 bases map to TRBD1. The CDR3 runs 15 residues. CDR1 is MNHEY and CDR2 is SVGEGT in the germline V gene. The CDR3 sequence is CTSNYGTGVYNEQFF. The CDR3, as DNA: TGTACCAGCAATTACGGGACAGGGGTCTACAATGAGCAGTTCTTC.

This clonotype appeared many times. This sequence joins TRBV30 and TRBJ2-2, with TRBD1 matching 7 bases. From germline, CDR1 is GTSNPN and CDR2 SVGIG (reference sequence). CDR3 size: 12 residues. The V gene end was trimmed by 4 bases and the J gene end by 6 bases; junction bases not matched to a gene: 2. This CDR3 is CAWKGQPGELFF. The CDR3 DNA follows: TGTGCCTGGAAGGGACAGCCCGGGGAGCTGTTTTTT.

This clonotype was detected many times. The CDR3 DNA sequence: TGTGCCAGCAGTTACCGGGACAGGGGGCTTGTTGGCTACACCTTC. Amino acids: CASSYRDRGLVGYTF. The chain carries TRBV6-5 and TRBJ1-2; TRBD1 agrees at 12 bases. The CDR3 extends over 15 amino acids. J was trimmed by 7 bases and V by 2 bases; bases with no gene match: 5. Per the germline V gene, CDR1 is MNHEY and CDR2 is SVGAGI.

At least ten counts were recorded for this clonotype. The chain links TRBV6-1 to TRBJ1-4; weak D call: TRBD1 (6 bases). Germline lookup yields CDR1 MNHNS and CDR2 SASEGT. The CDR3 has 15 amino acids. The ends were cut back, 4 bases at V and 5 bases at J, with 14 bases in the middle. The CDR3 loop reads CASSGSDSRNEKLFF. CDR3 bases: TGTGCCAGCAGTGGATCGGACAGCAGGAATGAAAAACTGTTTTTT.

The rearrangement joins TRBV2 to TRBJ2-2; the D is unclear. The CDR3 sequence is 14 residues long. Looked up from germline, CDR1 is SNHLY and CDR2 is FYNNEI. V was clipped by 8 bases and J by 6 bases, with 16 bases between them. The CDR3 DNA sequence: TGTGCCAGCTACGGTACTTTCGTAGCCGGGGAGCTGTTTTTT. It is translated as CASYGTFVAGELFF.

There are many counts of this clonotype. V gene TRBV20-1 combines with J gene TRBJ2-5; 15 nucleotides match TRBD2. There are 17 residues in the CDR3. Germline CDR1 is DFQATT and CDR2 is SNEGSKA (reference sequence). V lost 7 bases, J lost 5 bases, and 14 bases stayed unmatched. DNA for the CDR3: TGCAGTGTTAGCCAGGGGACTAGCGGGAGGATAGAGGAGACCCAGTACTTC. As protein: CSVSQGTSGRIEETQYF.

This clonotype was observed many times. The V call is TRBV7-9, the J call TRBJ2-1, with 16 nucleotides matching TRBD2. V lost 5 bases and J lost 3; bases outside the gene matches: 13. This CDR3 spans 20 amino acids. Germline CDR1 is SEHNR and CDR2 is FQNEAQ (reference sequence). Written as DNA, the CDR3 is TGTGCCAGCAGCGCCAGGGACATCGGGACTAGCGGGAGGGACTACAATGAGCAGTTCTTC. It translates to CASSARDIGTSGRDYNEQFF.

The table lists this clonotype with many counts. The V call is TRBV5-5, the J call TRBJ2-1; D is unclear. Germline values: CDR1 SGHKS, CDR2 YYEKEE (reference sequence). Trimming cost V 0 bases and J 3 bases, with 16 bases left between them. There are 17 residues in the CDR3. The CDR3 loop is CASSLALKPRHYNEQFF. The CDR3 nucleotides read TGTGCCAGCAGCTTGGCCCTTAAACCCCGGCACTACAATGAGCAGTTCTTC.

This clonotype is medium-sized (0.01 to 0.1%). This chain joins TRBV5-1 and TRBJ1-4, with D tentatively TRBD1 (6 bases). Germline V gene lookup returns CDR1 SGHRS and CDR2 YFSETQ. This CDR3 has 14 residues. The germline V and J ends were trimmed by 4 bases and 8 bases, with 15 bases remaining between them. CDR3 in amino acids: CASSLRDTREKLFF. For the CDR3, the DNA is TGCGCCAGCAGCCTCCGGGACACGAGGGAAAAACTGTTTTTT. The entire variable domain, with the rest obtained from reference TRBV5-1 and TRBJ1-4, is as follows: KAGVTQTPRYLIKTRGQQVTLSCSPISGHRSVSWYQQTPGQGLQFLFEYFSETQRNKGNFPGRFSGRQFSNSRSEMNVSTLELGDSALYLCASSLRDTREKLFFGSGTQLSVL.

The chain has TRBV6-1 and TRBJ2-7, with 9 bases identical to TRBD1. V was pared by 3 bases and J by 1 base, with 4 bases of the junction left unmatched. CDR1 is MNHNS, CDR2 SASEGT, per germline. The CDR3 is made up of 15 amino acids. The CDR3 loop reads CASSEETGGSYEQYF. The DNA for the CDR3 is TGTGCCAGCAGTGAGGAGACAGGGGGGTCCTACGAGCAGTACTTC.

Many counts were recorded for this clonotype. The genes are TRBV6-2 or TRBV6-3 and TRBJ2-1; 8 positions match TRBD2. The CDR3 contains 15 residues. Germline trimming cut 4 bases from V and 8 bases from J; bases unmatched to any gene: 10. Germline lookup yields CDR1 MNHEY and CDR2 SVGEGT. The CDR3 loop reads CASSFDSGSADEQFF. CDR3 nucleotide sequence: TGTGCCAGCAGTTTCGACAGCGGGAGTGCCGATGAGCAGTTCTTC.

This clonotype is labeled medium-sized. V and J are TRBV6-4 and TRBJ2-2; D gene ambiguous. Germline CDR1 MRHNA, CDR2 SNTAGT. V gave up 0 bases and J gave up 4 bases, with 12 bases separating them. CDR3 length: 16 amino acids. This CDR3 is CASSDSIGAPTGELFF. CDR3 DNA sequence: TGTGCCAGCAGTGACTCAATTGGCGCACCCACCGGGGAGCTGTTTTTT.

This clonotype was found many times. The chain recombines TRBV7-9 with TRBJ2-1; weak D call: TRBD2 (5 bases). Germline V CDR1 and CDR2: SEHNR, FQNEAQ (reference sequence). With 5 bases removed from V and 7 bases from J, the gap between germline ends came to 15 bases. CDR3 size: 14 residues. The CDR3 DNA is TGTGCCAGCAGCACCACCGGGATGTTGAATGAGCAGTTCTTC. It is translated as CASSTTGMLNEQFF.

This clonotype was seen many times. The gene calls are TRBV2 and TRBJ1-1; TRBD1 aligns across 7 bases. This CDR3 is built from 13 residues. V was clipped by 3 bases and J by 9 bases; unmatched bases: 7. Germline V gene sequence: CDR1 SNHLY, CDR2 FYNNEI. CDR3 protein: CASSDGGTDQAFF. The CDR3 bases are TGTGCCAGCAGTGATGGTGGGACAGACCAAGCTTTCTTT.

This clonotype was seen a handful of times. The genes are TRBV4-1 and TRBJ1-1; no clear D gene. Trimming took off 0 bases at V and 5 bases at J, with 10 bases between the two ends. CDR3 length: 14 amino acids. Germline V gene data show CDR1 as MGHRA and CDR2 as YSYEKL. CDR3 in amino acids: CASSQDGGRTEAFF. The CDR3 DNA follows: TGCGCCAGCAGCCAAGATGGAGGGCGGACTGAAGCTTTCTTT.